This entry describes one TCR beta chain. No antigen is known for it. Assay used: immunoSEQ multiplex PCR; TCRdb lists only in-frame clones, some missing. Here the sample spans around 68,000 clones, about 85% being singletons. Any history of autoimmune disease or systemic immunosuppression disqualified patients. This entry comes from a study of OX40 agonist ivuxolimab in advanced cancers. General observations from the study: Among the lowest levels of clonal expansion were found in partial responders at 0.1-3.0 mg/kg.

This CDR3 is 15 amino acids long. The germline V gene encodes CDR1 MNHNS and CDR2 SASEGT. Losses at the gene ends were 4 bases for V and 4 bases for J; bases not matched to a gene: 8. The sequence was collected from an adult with an advanced solid tumor such as melanoma, head and neck, liver or kidney cancer. Here the sequenced sample was CD4+ or CD8+ T cells sorted from blood, taken in a trial of the OX40 agonist ivuxolimab. The rearrangement uses TRBV6-1 and TRBJ2-5; TRBD2 aligns across 8 bases. The CDR3 coding sequence is TGTGCCAGCAGTGGGGGTCTAGCGGGTAGAGAGACCCAGTACTTC. Encoded protein: CASSGGLAGRETQYF.